The 26 T cell receptor beta chains below come from one sample, sequenced in a study of control samples from healthy donors and cancer patients. The protocol was immunoSEQ multiplex PCR, while the TCRdb copy is restricted to in-frame clones and leaves out a portion. The sample records roughly 63,000 clones, 92% being singletons. Sequencing was carried out using PBMCs. These receptors came from a man aged 40-55 years with colorectal cancer.

The rearrangement uses TRBV5-1 and TRBJ1-1; no reliable D call. V was clipped by 3 bases and J by 4 bases, with 10 bases between them. CDR3 length: 13 residues. CDR1 SGHRS and CDR2 YFSETQ come from the germline V gene. CDR3 nucleotides: TGCGCCAGCAGCTCAGGTGCGGGCACTGAAGCTTTCTTT. Protein product: CASSSGAGTEAFF.

This chain connects TRBV20-1 to TRBJ1-1; D call uncertain. The CDR3 is 11 residues long. Deletions cut 6 bases from V and 0 bases from J, with 5 bases between. CDR1 DFQATT and CDR2 SNEGSKA come from the germline V gene (reference sequence). The DNA for the CDR3 is TGCAGTGCCTGGGTGAACACTGAAGCTTTCTTT. Translation: CSAWVNTEAFF.

This chain connects TRBV29-1 to TRBJ1-5, with TRBD1 matching over 7 bases. Germline trimming cut 5 bases from V and 2 bases from J; bases unmatched to any gene: 3. The CDR3 covers 13 residues. The germline gives CDR1 SQVTM, CDR2 ANQGSEA. CDR3 DNA: TGCAGCGTTCGTGGACAGGGCAATCAGCCCCAGCATTTT. Residues: CSVRGQGNQPQHF.

This chain joins TRBV5-5 and TRBJ1-2; the match to TRBD1 covers 7 bases. Unmatched junction bases numbered 6, after V lost 4 bases and J lost 3 bases. The CDR3 extends over 14 amino acids. The germline V gene has CDR1 SGHKS and CDR2 YYEKEE (reference sequence). The CDR3, as DNA: TGTGCCAGCAGCCTGGACAGGATATACTATGGCTACACCTTC. Amino acid sequence: CASSLDRIYYGYTF.

The DNA for the CDR3 is TGTGCTGTAGACAGGTCGAACACTGAAGCTTTCTTT. Its translation: CAVDRSNTEAFF. The chain recombines TRBV6-5 with TRBJ1-1; tentatively, D is TRBD1 (6 bases). This CDR3 contains 12 residues. Germline CDR1 MNHEY, CDR2 SVGAGI.

In this sample, this clone turned up once. This chain uses TRBV18 with TRBJ2-1; D may be TRBD2 (5 bases). Germline CDR1 KGHSH, CDR2 LQKENI. This CDR3 spans 16 amino acids. The V gene lost 0 bases and the J gene lost 7 bases, with 16 bases spanning the gap. The CDR3 loop reads CASSPPGGLRSNEQFF. The CDR3 nucleotides are TGTGCCAGCTCACCACCGGGCGGACTCCGGTCGAATGAGCAGTTCTTC.

The rearrangement uses TRBV13 and TRBJ1-1, with TRBD1 as a possible D gene (6 bases). Germline CDR1 is PRHDT and CDR2 is FYEKMQ (reference sequence). The CDR3 has 15 amino acids. Trimming took 3 bases from V and 1 from J, leaving 12 bases between them. The CDR3 region is CASSLRGYGNTEAFF. The CDR3 coding sequence is TGTGCCAGCAGCTTGAGGGGGTATGGGAACACTGAAGCTTTCTTT.

The chain carries TRBV6-1 and TRBJ2-7, with 8 bases matching TRBD1. Germline CDR1 and CDR2: MNHNS and SASEGT. V was clipped by 8 bases and J by 4 bases; unmatched bases: 7. The CDR3 extends over 13 amino acids. CDR3 sequence reads: CASADRVLYEQYF. The DNA for the CDR3 is TGTGCCAGCGCGGACAGGGTATTGTACGAGCAGTACTTC.

This clone has just one count. The V and J genes are TRBV6-5 and TRBJ2-7; D is perhaps TRBD2 (7 bases). V was trimmed by 4 bases and J by 9 bases, leaving 13 bases between them. Looked up from germline, CDR1 is MNHEY and CDR2 is SVGAGI. CDR3 length equals 12 residues. In DNA form, the CDR3 reads TGTGCCAGCAGTTCGTCGGGGGGCGGGCAGTACTTC. Its protein product is CASSSSGGGQYF.

The rearrangement uses TRBV18 and TRBJ1-3; no firm D call. V shed 3 bases and J shed 3 bases, with 9 bases lying between them. This CDR3 spans 14 amino acids. The germline V gene encodes CDR1 KGHSH and CDR2 LQKENI. In DNA, the CDR3 is TGTGCCAGCTCACCCTTGGAGGGTGGAAACACCATATATTTT. Amino acid sequence: CASSPLEGGNTIYF.

The J gene is TRBJ1-2, the V gene TRBV19; the D is unclear. The CDR3 totals 12 residues. The germline V gene has CDR1 LNHDA and CDR2 SQIVND (reference sequence). With 10 bases removed from V and 1 base from J, the gap between germline ends came to 10 bases. The CDR3 loop is CATTGDNYGYTF. The DNA for the CDR3 is TGTGCCACAACGGGAGATAACTATGGCTACACCTTC. The whole variable domain, remainder taken from reference TRBV19 and TRBJ1-2, is DGGITQSPKYLFRKEGQNVTLSCEQNLNHDAMYWYRQDPGQGLRLIYYSQIVNDFQKGDIAEGYSVSREKKESFPLTVTSAQKNPTAFYLCATTGDNYGYTFGSGTRLTVV.

The gene calls are TRBV6-6 and TRBJ1-6, with a possible D match to TRBD1 (6 bases). Germline V lookup: CDR1 MNHNY, CDR2 SVGAGI (reference sequence). The CDR3 runs 12 residues. With 6 bases removed from V and 6 bases from J, the gap between germline ends came to 6 bases. In nucleotides, the CDR3 is TGTGCCAGCAGGGACAGTAATTCACCCCTCCACTTT. Its protein product is CASRDSNSPLHF.

V is TRBV5-6 and J is TRBJ1-6; D remains ambiguous. Looked up from germline, CDR1 is SGHDT and CDR2 is YYEEEE. The CDR3 totals 15 residues. The V gene lost 1 base and the J gene lost 10 bases, with 15 bases spanning the gap. As DNA, the CDR3 is TGTGCCAGCAGCTTGTATGGATCCGTTCGGTCACCCCTCCACTTT. It encodes CASSLYGSVRSPLHF.

The chain is built from TRBV7-3 and TRBJ1-1; TRBD1 matches 8 bases. V lost 5 bases and J lost 0; bases outside the gene matches: 2. Germline loops: CDR1 SGHTA, CDR2 FQGTGA. The length of the CDR3 is 14 residues. DNA for the CDR3: TGTGCCAGCAGCCTGGACAGGGTGAACACTGAAGCTTTCTTT. It specifies CASSLDRVNTEAFF. Complete variable domain (other parts from reference TRBV7-3 and TRBJ1-1): GAGVSQTPSNKVTEKGKYVELRCDPISGHTALYWYRQSLGQGPEFLIYFQGTGAADDSGLPNDRFFAVRPEGSVSTLKIQRTERGDSAVYLCASSLDRVNTEAFFGQGTRLTVV.

V gene TRBV12-3 or TRBV12-4 combines with J gene TRBJ2-3; D is possibly TRBD1 (5 bases). Trimming took off 6 bases at V and 6 bases at J, with 13 bases between the two ends. The CDR3 length is 13 residues. Here the CDR3 reads CASSHEGVDTQYF. Written as DNA, the CDR3 is TGTGCCAGCAGCCATGAAGGGGTGGATACGCAGTATTTT.

The rearrangement uses TRBV29-1 and TRBJ2-5; 9 nucleotides line up with TRBD1. Germline-derived CDR1 and CDR2 are SQVTM and ANQGSEA. The CDR3 sequence is 13 residues long. V shed 8 bases, J shed 4 bases, and the junction held 8 bases outside the gene matches. CDR3 amino acids: CSFRTGVGETQYF. The CDR3 DNA follows: TGCAGCTTCCGGACAGGGGTGGGAGAGACCCAGTACTTC. Looking up the rest from reference TRBV29-1 and TRBJ2-5 gives the full variable domain: SAVISQKPSRDICQRGTSLTIQCQVDSQVTMMFWYRQQPGQSLTLIATANQGSEATYESGFVIDKFPISRPNLTFSTLTVSNMSPEDSSIYLCSFRTGVGETQYFGPGTRLLVL.

This sequence joins TRBV6-1 and TRBJ1-2; D gene unclear. With 2 bases removed from V and 6 bases from J, the gap between germline ends came to 16 bases. The CDR3 extends over 15 amino acids. CDR1 is MNHNS and CDR2 is SASEGT in the germline V gene. The chain's CDR3 is CASSENGLGQHGYTF. In DNA form, the CDR3 reads TGTGCCAGCAGTGAAAACGGTCTTGGGCAGCATGGCTACACCTTC.

In DNA, the CDR3 is TGCGCCAGCAGCTTCAGTCAAGAGACCCAGTACTTC. Protein: CASSFSQETQYF. The genes are TRBV5-1 and TRBJ2-5; no clear D gene. Between the trimmed V and J ends, which lost 2 bases and 2 bases, there was a span of 4 bases. Germline V CDR1 and CDR2: SGHRS, YFSETQ. The CDR3 is 12 residues long.

The genes are TRBV5-1 and TRBJ2-7; 9 nucleotides line up with TRBD1. Germline values: CDR1 SGHRS, CDR2 YFSETQ. The junction had 4 bases not matched to a gene; V was cut back by 3 bases and J by 0 bases. The CDR3 has 15 residues. The CDR3, as DNA: TGCGCCAGCAGCTCTTGGACAGGGGCCTCCTACGAGCAGTACTTC. Its translation is CASSSWTGASYEQYF.

V usage is TRBV19 and J usage is TRBJ2-7, with 8 bases lining up with TRBD2. The CDR3 is 14 amino acids. Trimming took 4 bases from V and 4 from J; bases not matched to a gene: 6. Germline V gives CDR1 LNHDA, CDR2 SQIVND (reference sequence). The CDR3 nucleotides read TGTGCCAGTAGTAAAAGCGGGGGAAAGTACGAGCAGTACTTC. Translated: CASSKSGGKYEQYF.

V gene TRBV6-5 combines with J gene TRBJ2-7, with TRBD1 matching over 7 bases. Germline-derived CDR1 and CDR2 are MNHEY and SVGAGI. The CDR3 has 15 residues. V gave up 6 bases and J gave up 0 bases; unmatched junction bases: 8. CDR3 sequence reads: CASSWGQLSSYEQYF. The DNA of the CDR3 is TGTGCCAGCAGCTGGGGACAGCTGAGCTCCTACGAGCAGTACTTC.

CDR3 protein: CASSRNTGELFF. The CDR3 region has the DNA TGTGCCAGTAGTAGGAACACCGGGGAGCTGTTTTTT. V and J are TRBV19 and TRBJ2-2, with D unresolved. The ends were cut back, 4 bases at V and 1 base at J, with 1 base in the middle. Germline V lookup: CDR1 LNHDA, CDR2 SQIVND (reference sequence). The CDR3 extends over 12 amino acids.

The chain recombines TRBV6-5 with TRBJ2-7; 13 bases match TRBD2. V dropped 6 bases and J dropped 5; count of bases not matched to a gene: 1. Germline lookup yields CDR1 MNHEY and CDR2 SVGAGI. CDR3 length equals 13 residues. CDR3 sequence: CASSGTSGDEQYF. The DNA of the CDR3 is TGTGCCAGCAGCGGGACTAGCGGGGACGAGCAGTACTTC.

This clone was found once. This chain uses TRBV5-4 with TRBJ2-6, with no clear D. Trimming cost V 0 bases and J 0 bases, with 10 bases left between them. The CDR3 loop spans 17 amino acids. CDR1 and CDR2 (germline): SGHNT, YYREEE (reference sequence). The CDR3 sequence is CASSLANRISGANVLTF. DNA of the CDR3: TGTGCCAGCAGCTTGGCTAACCGTATCTCTGGGGCCAACGTCCTGACTTTC.

The rearrangement uses TRBV18 and TRBJ2-7; 9 nucleotides agree with TRBD1. Germline V CDR1 and CDR2: KGHSH, LQKENI. The CDR3 sequence is 15 residues long. V lost 2 bases, J lost 6 bases, and 8 bases stayed unmatched. This chain's CDR3 is CASSPGWDRVGEQYF. The CDR3 region has the DNA TGTGCCAGCTCACCAGGTTGGGACAGGGTAGGCGAGCAGTACTTC.

A remark on this clone: One junction end disagrees with the germline gene, perhaps due to a read error. This sequence joins TRBV11-2 and TRBJ2-2; 8 nucleotides align to TRBD2. The CDR3 length is 16 residues. CDR1 is SGHAT, CDR2 FQNNGV, per germline. The CDR3 protein is CATSPFPGLEIGELFF. CDR3 in DNA: TGTGCCACCAGCCCTTTCCCGGGACTAGAGATCGGGGAGCTGTTTTTT.